A selection of T cell receptor beta chains follows, all from one sample in a study of cytomegalovirus exposure and HLA in healthy donors. The assay was immunoSEQ multiplex PCR, and TCRdb's table has in-frame clones only and misses some. Of 180,000 or so clones in the sample, 75% to 80% are singletons; the top ten hold roughly 3%. Input material: PBMCs. The receptors were gathered from a female donor in good health and CMV-seronegative. The CDR3 runs from the conserved cysteine through the conserved F or W. A D gene is named only where the DNA matches it firmly. The listing skips clone size in some rows; elsewhere it reads once, few, many or a size class.

CDR3 protein	V gene	J gene	clone size	D gene
CASSGTQGRTGELFF	TRBV6-1	TRBJ2-2	NA	NA
CASSAAAQGAGYGYTF	TRBV9	TRBJ1-2	few	TRBD1
CASSLGTSYEQYF	TRBV11-2	TRBJ2-7	NA	NA
CASNSASGSFTDTQYF	TRBV19	TRBJ2-3	NA	TRBD2
CASSYGSFDTEAFF	TRBV6-5	TRBJ1-1	NA	NA
CASSLEVSRGETQYF	TRBV5-1	TRBJ2-5	few	NA
CASSPRQGAVEMNTEAFF	TRBV9	TRBJ1-1	NA	TRBD1
CASSEALAGLYGYTF	TRBV2	TRBJ1-2	NA	NA
CASSVLAHSTDTQYF	TRBV9	TRBJ2-3	few	NA
CASRFGGLAEATQYF	TRBV11-2	TRBJ2-3	NA	TRBD2
CASRSDKTYGYTF	TRBV5-1	TRBJ1-2	NA	NA
CASSPRASRGSDTQYF	TRBV4-3	TRBJ2-3	NA	NA
CAWSQQGPLHF	TRBV30	TRBJ1-6	few	NA
CASSWGGDNEQFF	TRBV5-1	TRBJ2-1	NA	TRBD2
CAISSRRDSTDTQYF	TRBV10-3	TRBJ2-3	NA	NA
CASSHGTGAYEQYF	TRBV4-3	TRBJ2-7	NA	TRBD1
CASSRGQGLLETQYF	TRBV7-6	TRBJ2-5	NA	TRBD1
CASSFLEGSQPQHF	TRBV27	TRBJ1-5	NA	NA
CAISSHYEQYF	TRBV10-3	TRBJ2-7	few	NA
CASTLASGYEQYF	TRBV27	TRBJ2-7	few	TRBD2
CASRKTTSAPDTQYF	TRBV5-4	TRBJ2-3	NA	NA
CAWSVPNLSSYNSPLHF	TRBV30	TRBJ1-6	NA	NA
CASSSWGTGASYNEQFF	TRBV5-1	TRBJ2-1	NA	TRBD1
CASSARVITEAFF	TRBV11-2	TRBJ1-1	NA	NA
CAWSAGGGGSGNTIYF	TRBV30	TRBJ1-3	NA	NA
CASSLDLGTGANVLTF	TRBV11-3	TRBJ2-6	few	NA
CASSAPLVGEQTGELFF	TRBV9	TRBJ2-2	few	NA
CASSPRGTSYEQYF	TRBV27	TRBJ2-7	NA	NA
CASSATSGSHEQYF	TRBV7-2	TRBJ2-7	NA	TRBD2